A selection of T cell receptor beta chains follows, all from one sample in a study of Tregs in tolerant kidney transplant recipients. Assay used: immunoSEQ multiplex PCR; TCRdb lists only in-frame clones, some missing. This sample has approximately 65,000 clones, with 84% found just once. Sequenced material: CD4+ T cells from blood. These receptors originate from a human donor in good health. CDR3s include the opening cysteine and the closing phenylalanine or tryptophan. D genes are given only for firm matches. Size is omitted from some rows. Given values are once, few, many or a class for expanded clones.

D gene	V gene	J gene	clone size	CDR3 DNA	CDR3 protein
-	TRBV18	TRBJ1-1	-	TGTGCCAGCTCACCTGGTGGGCCGAACACTGAAGCTTTCTTT	CASSPGGPNTEAFF
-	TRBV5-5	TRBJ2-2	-	TGTGCCAGCAGCTCAATGAGGACAAGCCCCACCGGGGAGCTGTTTTTT	CASSSMRTSPTGELFF
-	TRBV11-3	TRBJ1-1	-	TGTGCCAGCAGCTTGGACGGGTACACTGAAGCTTTCTTT	CASSLDGYTEAFF
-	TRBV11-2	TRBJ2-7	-	TGTGCCAGCAGCTTAGGGGTACGGAGGTCCCCCTTATACGAGCAGTACTTC	CASSLGVRRSPLYEQYF
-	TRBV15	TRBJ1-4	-	TGTGCCACCAGCAGAGACCCAACAGGGACTAATGAAAAACTGTTTTTT	CATSRDPTGTNEKLFF
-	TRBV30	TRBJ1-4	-	TGTGCCTGGAGTGTACAAGGGTTGAATGAAAAACTGTTTTTT	CAWSVQGLNEKLFF
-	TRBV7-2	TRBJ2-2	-	TGTGCCAGCAGCCTCGGGACATCGAACACCGGGGAGCTGTTTTTT	CASSLGTSNTGELFF
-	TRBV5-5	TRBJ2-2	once	TGTGCCAGCAGCTTGGTAGGCGGCGCGAACACCGGGGAGCTGTTTTTT	CASSLVGGANTGELFF
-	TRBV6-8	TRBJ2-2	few	TGTGCCAGCAGCTATGGGGAAACCGGGGAGCTGTTTTTT	CASSYGETGELFF
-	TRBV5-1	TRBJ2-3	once	TGCGCCAGCAGCTTGTCTCCGAGCGGGAGCACAGATACGCAGTATTTT	CASSLSPSGSTDTQYF
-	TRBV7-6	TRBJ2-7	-	TGTGCCAGCAGCCCCGTGGGGGAGGCCGTGAGCGAGCAGTACTTC	CASSPVGEAVSEQYF
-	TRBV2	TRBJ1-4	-	TGTGCCAGCAGGAACACAGGGAGTAATGAAAAACTGTTTTTT	CASRNTGSNEKLFF
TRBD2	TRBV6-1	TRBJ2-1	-	TGTGCCAGCAGTGGAGGACTAGCCTACAATGAGCAGTTCTTC	CASSGGLAYNEQFF
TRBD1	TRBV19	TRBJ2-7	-	TGTGCCAGTAGTATTAAGGGGGCACCTCTTATCTACGAGCAGTACTTC	CASSIKGAPLIYEQYF
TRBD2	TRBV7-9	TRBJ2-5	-	TGTGCCAGCAGCTTAGCCGGGACTAGCGGCGGAGAGACCCAGTACTTC	CASSLAGTSGGETQYF
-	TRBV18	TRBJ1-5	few	TGTGCCAGCTCCAACGACGGCAATCAGCCCCAGCATTTT	CASSNDGNQPQHF
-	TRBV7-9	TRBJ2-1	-	TGTGCCAGCAGCTTCAGCGGGCATTACAATGAGCAGTTCTTC	CASSFSGHYNEQFF
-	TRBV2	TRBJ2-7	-	TGTGCCAGCAGCGTAAACTACGAGCAGTGCTTC	CASSVNYEQCF
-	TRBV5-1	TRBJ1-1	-	TGCGCCAGCAGCTTCCTCGCTTTGAACACTGAAGCTTTCTTT	CASSFLALNTEAFF
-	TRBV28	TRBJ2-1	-	TGTGCCAGCAGGGGGGCCCCATACAATGAGCAGTTCTTC	CASRGAPYNEQFF
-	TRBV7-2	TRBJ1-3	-	TGTGCCAGCAGCTTAGCGGCAGGGAGGACTGGAAACACCATATATTTT	CASSLAAGRTGNTIYF
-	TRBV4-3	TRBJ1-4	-	TGCGCCAGCAGCCAGGGGGGACACTACAATGAAAAACTGTTTTTT	CASSQGGHYNEKLFF
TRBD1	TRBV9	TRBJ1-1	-	TGTGCCAGCAGCGTAGGAGACAGGGGGAGGGTGAACACTGAAGCTTTCTTT	CASSVGDRGRVNTEAFF
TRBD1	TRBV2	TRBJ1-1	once	TGTGCCGGGGGACAGGTGAACACTGAAGCTTTCTTT	CAGGQVNTEAFF
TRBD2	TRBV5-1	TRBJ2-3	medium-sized	TGCGCCAGCAGCTTGGCGGTAGCGGGGGGCGGAGGAGATACGCAGTATTTT	CASSLAVAGGGGDTQYF
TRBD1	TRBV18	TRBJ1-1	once	TGTGCCAGCTCACCGGCGACAGGGACGAACACTGAAGCTTTCTTT	CASSPATGTNTEAFF
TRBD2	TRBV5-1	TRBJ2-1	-	TGCGCCAGCAGCTTAGGGACTAGCGGGGGGGCCTCTAAGTACAATGAGCAGTTCTTC	CASSLGTSGGASKYNEQFF
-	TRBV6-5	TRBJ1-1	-	TGTGCCAGCAGTGGGGGGACATTAGAACGGGCTTTCTTT	CASSGGTLERAFF
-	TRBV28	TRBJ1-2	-	TGTGCCAGCAGTTTAATGGCAGGATATGGCTACACCTTC	CASSLMAGYGYTF
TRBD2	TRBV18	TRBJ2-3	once	TGTGCCAGCTCACCCAGCGGGGTTACCACAGATACGCAGTATTTT	CASSPSGVTTDTQYF
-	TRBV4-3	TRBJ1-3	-	TGCGCCAGCAGCCAACTGGGACCGCCTGACACCATATATTTT	CASSQLGPPDTIYF
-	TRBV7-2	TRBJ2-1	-	TGTGCCAGCAGCGGCAGAGGTAGTGGGACAATAGAAGCTGAGCAGTTCTTC	CASSGRGSGTIEAEQFF
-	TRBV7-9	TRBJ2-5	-	TGTGCCAGCAGATCAGTAGGGGCCCAGTACTTC	CASRSVGAQYF
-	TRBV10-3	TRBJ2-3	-	TGTGCCATCAGTGGTCGCACAGATACGCAGTATTTT	CAISGRTDTQYF
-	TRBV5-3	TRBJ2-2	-	TGTGCCAGAAGCCGTTGGAGGGTGGGCGAACCTACCGGGGAGCTGTTTTTT	CARSRWRVGEPTGELFF
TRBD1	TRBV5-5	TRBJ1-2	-	TGTGCCAGCAGCTTGGGACAGGGTATGGACTACACCTTC	CASSLGQGMDYTF
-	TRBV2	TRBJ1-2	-	TGTGCCAGCAGTGAAGCGGAAGAGTTGGGCTACACCTTC	CASSEAEELGYTF
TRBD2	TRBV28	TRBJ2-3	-	TGTGCCAGCACCCACCCAGCGGGAGGTAAAGATACGCAGTATTTT	CASTHPAGGKDTQYF
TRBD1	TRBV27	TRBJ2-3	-	TGTGCCAGCAGGGCCGGACAGGACCCCTACACAGATACGCAGTATTTT	CASRAGQDPYTDTQYF
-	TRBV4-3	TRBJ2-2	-	TGCGCCAGCAGCCCGAGGGGCAGGAGCACCGGGGAGCTGTTTTTT	CASSPRGRSTGELFF
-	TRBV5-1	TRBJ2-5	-	TGCGCCAGCAGCTTGGCCCCGGTGGGGGCTAGCGGTGAGACCCAGTACTTC	CASSLAPVGASGETQYF
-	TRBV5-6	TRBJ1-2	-	TGTGCCAGCAGCTTTAACTATGGCTACACCTTC	CASSFNYGYTF
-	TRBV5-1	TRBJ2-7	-	TGCGCCAGCAGCTTGGTGGGGGGAAACTCCTACGAGCAGTACTTC	CASSLVGGNSYEQYF
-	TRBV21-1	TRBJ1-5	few	TGTGCATCCTCTGGGACGGGGGATCAGCCCCAGCATTTT	CASSGTGDQPQHF
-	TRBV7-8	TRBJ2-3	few	TGTGCCAGCAGCTTAAGCAGGGCAGATACGCAGTATTTT	CASSLSRADTQYF
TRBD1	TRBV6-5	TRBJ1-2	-	TGTGCCAGCAGTCCGGGACAGGGGGGGTATGGCTACACCTTC	CASSPGQGGYGYTF
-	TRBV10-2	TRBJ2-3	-	TGCGCCAGCGCCAGCACAGATACGCAGTATTTT	CASASTDTQYF